Listed below are T cell receptor beta chains from one sample, sequenced in a study of blood T cell repertoires in COVID-19. Sequencing was performed with immunoSEQ multiplex PCR; in TCRdb, only in-frame clones are kept and a portion is missing. The repertoire consists of around 280,000 clones, with roughly 90% occurring once and the leading ten covering approximately 1.5%. The sequencing sample was made of PBMCs or T cells enriched from blood (not recorded which). All receptors come from a woman younger than 35 with acute COVID-19. Each CDR3 is given without its conserved first and last residue.

TRBJ2-1	TRBV5-1	ASSLELAGYNEQF
TRBJ2-1	TRBV19	ASSIALAGPSSYNEQF
TRBJ2-7	TRBV28	ASGGRGSYEQY
TRBJ1-5	TRBV28	ASSFPGSRNQPQH
TRBJ2-1	TRBV7-6	ASRRTGGDVDEQF
TRBJ2-3	TRBV29-1	SGTGGTTDTQY
TRBJ1-2	TRBV13	ASSLLRTNYGYT
TRBJ2-1	TRBV6-1	ASSEWAPPINEQF
TRBJ2-3	TRBV14	ASSPGLDTDTQY
TRBJ1-1	TRBV7-6	ASSWDKNTEAF
TRBJ1-6	TRBV2	ASRRGSPLH
TRBJ2-1	TRBV5-5	ASSFADNEQF
TRBJ1-2	TRBV30	AWSVRGGYT
TRBJ1-1	TRBV24-1	ATSVSGDDTEAF
TRBJ2-7	TRBV10-3	AISDLREGHEQY
TRBJ1-2	TRBV28	ASSPPRLRTLPYGYT
TRBJ2-3	TRBV5-6	ASSSRGGMTDTQY
TRBJ1-3	TRBV6-5	ASSRDRGTGNTIY
TRBJ2-7	TRBV30	AWSVRYEQY
TRBJ2-5	TRBV11-1	ASSATRSQETQY
TRBJ2-2	TRBV3-1/TRBV3-2	ASSPRARGRGTGELF
TRBJ2-5	TRBV11-1	ASSLFDRGPETQY
TRBJ2-1	TRBV27	ASSWGASSYNEQF
TRBJ1-5	TRBV11-2	ASSPGTGMGNQPQH
TRBJ2-1	TRBV20-1	SASSYGTSGRARTYNEQF
TRBJ2-2	TRBV24-1	ATSALRADTGELF
TRBJ1-2	TRBV19	ASRGVGGSYGYT
TRBJ1-3	TRBV7-2	ASSFDTFLAGNTIY
TRBJ2-7	TRBV28	ASSLGGHEQY
TRBJ2-2	TRBV7-3	ASSPSDRGTGELF
TRBJ1-4	TRBV27	ASSPPRTGQGIEKLF
TRBJ2-7	TRBV7-2	ASSLNVGVSQIVYEQY
TRBJ2-4	TRBV2	ASSQGLAVAKNIQY
TRBJ2-1	TRBV5-1	ASSPEGASYNEQF
TRBJ2-3	TRBV4-2	ASSLTLARTDTQY
TRBJ1-1	TRBV10-1	ASRMAKNTEAF
TRBJ1-5	TRBV28	ASSLLGGENQPQH
TRBJ2-7	TRBV18	ASSQLDFYEQY
TRBJ2-7	TRBV18	ASSPALVPYEQY
TRBJ1-6	TRBV18	ASSSQGKNSPLH
TRBJ2-7	TRBV12-3/TRBV12-4	ASSLRGPYEQY
TRBJ2-7	TRBV21-1	ASSTDRYYEQY
TRBJ1-5	TRBV12-5	ASGFVAGTGSSYSNQPQH
TRBJ2-7	TRBV5-1	ASSSLPSGGSVYEQY
TRBJ2-1	TRBV19	ASSPRGQAHEQF
TRBJ2-2	TRBV10-2	ASSVTGYDTGELF
TRBJ2-2	TRBV2	ASMQGSNTGELF
TRBJ2-7	TRBV19	ASSPRTGGYEQY
TRBJ1-3	TRBV29-1	SVVTDGNTIY
TRBJ2-7	TRBV12-5	ASGLLEQDRAREQY
TRBJ2-7	TRBV2	ASRGTGYEQY
TRBJ1-1	TRBV2	ASNGGHVDRENTEAF
TRBJ2-1	TRBV5-5	ASSKGTPPYNEQF
TRBJ2-2	TRBV6-6	ASSPGTGSTGELF
TRBJ2-5	TRBV11-1	ASSHSAGVQETQY